The sequence of this T cell receptor (beta chain) was determined in a study of T and B cells in COVID-19 patients. Multiplex PCR with BIOMED2 TRB-A/B primer pools amplified TRB rearrangements. TCRdb re-called the multiplex PCR reads with MiXCR, one entry per CDR3 protein. The sample has over 7,000 distinct CDR3 sequences, 20% to 25% seen once. Germline CDR1 SQVTM, CDR2 ANQGSEA. The CDR3 totals 13 residues. Trimming pared 4 bases from V and 8 bases from J, leaving 15 bases between. Blood genomic DNA input for TRB amplification was roughly 250-550 ng. Within the sample, this clonotype is medium-sized. The receptor was isolated from a human donor who had recovered from COVID-19. The chain couples TRBV29-1 to TRBJ2-4; weak D call: TRBD2 (6 bases). The sample comprised blood. The CDR3 DNA follows: TGCAGCGTTGTTGCGGGGTACCTAGACATTCAGTACTTC. This gives the protein CSVVAGYLDIQYF. The variable domain in full, with the rest retrieved from reference TRBV29-1 and TRBJ2-4, is SAVISQKPSRDICQRGTSLTIQCQVDSQVTMMFWYRQQPGQSLTLIATANQGSEATYESGFVIDKFPISRPNLTFSTLTVSNMSPEDSSIYLCSVVAGYLDIQYFGAGTRLSVL.